The 9 T cell receptor beta chains given below trace back to one sample, sequenced in a study of PD-L1 blockade in urothelial cancer. Sequencing was performed with immunoSEQ multiplex PCR; in TCRdb, only in-frame clones are kept and a portion is missing. This table has tens of thousands of clones, almost 90% appearing once. Time point noted: pretreatment peripheral blood. The sequences come from PBMCs, collected around atezolizumab (anti-PD-L1) treatment. The receptors here all came from a man between 65 and 85 years old with urothelial cancer.

This sequence joins TRBV27 and TRBJ2-3; 8 positions agree with TRBD2. The junction had 10 bases not matched to a gene; V was cut back by 4 bases and J by 4 bases. This CDR3 is 16 amino acids long. Germline values: CDR1 MNHEY, CDR2 SMNVEV (reference sequence). CDR3 DNA sequence: TGTGCCAGCAGTTCCCCGCCGGGACTAGTCTCAGATACGCAGTATTTT. Amino acid sequence: CASSSPPGLVSDTQYF.

The chain combines TRBV19 with TRBJ2-7; the D gene is possibly TRBD2 (5 bases). V lost 5 bases and J lost 1, with 12 bases in between. The CDR3 contains 14 residues. Germline CDR1 and CDR2: LNHDA and SQIVND (reference sequence). In nucleotides, the CDR3 is TGTGCCAGTAGTTCCATAGCGCCTTCCTACGAGCAGTACTTC. It is translated as CASSSIAPSYEQYF.

The chain uses TRBV5-5 and TRBJ2-1, with D tentatively TRBD1 (5 bases). Trimming pared 0 bases from V and 6 bases from J, leaving 10 bases between. Germline V gene lookup returns CDR1 SGHKS and CDR2 YYEKEE (reference sequence). This CDR3 spans 14 amino acids. The CDR3 nucleotides read TGTGCCAGCAGCTTGGGAAGCAGGGTCAATGAGCAGTTCTTC. Its translation: CASSLGSRVNEQFF.

The chain recombines TRBV5-4 with TRBJ2-1; tentative D call: TRBD2 (6 bases). This CDR3 spans 15 amino acids. V lost 2 bases and J 0 bases, leaving 9 bases between the germline ends. CDR1 is SGHNT, CDR2 YYREEE, per germline (reference sequence). The CDR3 DNA is TGTGCCAGCAGCTTTTCTAGCGCCTCCTACAATGAGCAGTTCTTC. This encodes CASSFSSASYNEQFF.

The chain uses TRBV5-1 and TRBJ2-7; 8 bases map to TRBD2. CDR3 length: 15 amino acids. The J segment lost 7 bases and the V segment lost 4 bases, leaving 13 bases of the junction unmatched. Germline CDR1 SGHRS, CDR2 YFSETQ. The CDR3 region is CASSSTGGRMGEQYF. CDR3 coding DNA: TGCGCCAGCAGCAGCACGGGCGGGAGGATGGGAGAGCAGTACTTC.

The chain couples TRBV4-1 to TRBJ2-3; D unclear. The CDR3 extends over 13 amino acids. From germline, CDR1 is MGHRA and CDR2 YSYEKL. V was clipped by 3 bases and J by 3 bases, with 7 bases between them. The CDR3 loop reads CASSHLATDTQYF. CDR3 coding DNA: TGCGCCAGCAGCCATCTTGCGACAGATACGCAGTATTTT.

The rearrangement joins TRBV5-6 to TRBJ2-1; TRBD2 agrees at 9 bases. CDR1 SGHDT and CDR2 YYEEEE come from the germline V gene. V shed 2 bases and J 6 bases; nucleotides not matched to a gene: 6. The CDR3 contains 15 residues. In DNA form, the CDR3 reads TGTGCCAGCAGCTTTAGCGGGGGCTTTGTCAATGAGCAGTTCTTC. It translates to CASSFSGGFVNEQFF.

This chain links TRBV6-1 with TRBJ1-1; 7 bases are shared with TRBD1. From germline, CDR1 is MNHNS and CDR2 SASEGT. V gave up 5 bases and J gave up 3 bases; unmatched junction bases: 3. The CDR3 spans 13 residues. The CDR3, as DNA: TGTGCCAGCAGTCAGCAGGGGGACACTGAAGCTTTCTTT. Residues: CASSQQGDTEAFF.

The gene calls are TRBV6-5 and TRBJ2-7; TRBD1 aligns across 7 bases. In germline, CDR1 is MNHEY, CDR2 SVGAGI. J lost 5 bases, V lost 4 bases, and 8 bases had no gene match. The CDR3 extends over 14 amino acids. The CDR3 nucleotides are TGTGCCAGCAGTTTGACAGGGTCTTGGCACGAGCAGTACTTC. Protein sequence: CASSLTGSWHEQYF.